This note documents a single T cell receptor (beta chain) sequence. This sample stems from a study of shared clonotypes between healthy human individuals. Unmatched junction bases numbered 5, after V lost 0 bases and J lost 7 bases. CDR3 size: 15 residues. From germline, CDR1 is SEHNR and CDR2 FQNEAQ (reference sequence). Profiling relied on immunoSEQ multiplex PCR, and the TCRdb table lists in-frame clones only, not all of them. The data contain 400,000 to 600,000 clones, 75% to 80% of them singletons. The genes are TRBV7-9 and TRBJ2-7; 11 nucleotides align to TRBD2. The sequence was collected from a middle-aged woman in good health. Some clones in this sample may be carry-over from other donors' samples. Sequencing was performed on PBMCs. The CDR3 DNA sequence: TGTGCCAGCAGCTTAGCCGGGCTAGCGGGAGGTGAGCAGTACTTC. Amino acid sequence: CASSLAGLAGGEQYF.